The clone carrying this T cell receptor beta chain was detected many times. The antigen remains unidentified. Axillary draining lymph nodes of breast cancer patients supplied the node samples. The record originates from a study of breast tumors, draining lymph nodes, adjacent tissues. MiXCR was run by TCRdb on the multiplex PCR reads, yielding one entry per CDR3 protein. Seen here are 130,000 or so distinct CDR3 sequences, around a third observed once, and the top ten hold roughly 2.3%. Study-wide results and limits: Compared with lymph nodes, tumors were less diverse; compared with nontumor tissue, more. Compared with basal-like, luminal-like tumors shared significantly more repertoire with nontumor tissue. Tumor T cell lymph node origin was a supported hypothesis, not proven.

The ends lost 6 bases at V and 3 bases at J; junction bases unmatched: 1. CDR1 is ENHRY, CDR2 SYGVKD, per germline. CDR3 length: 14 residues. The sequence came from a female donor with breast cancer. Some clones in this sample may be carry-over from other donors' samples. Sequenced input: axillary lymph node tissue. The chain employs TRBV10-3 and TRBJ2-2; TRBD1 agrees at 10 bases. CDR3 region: CAISGQGDTGELFF. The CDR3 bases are TGTGCCATCAGCGGACAGGGGGACACCGGGGAGCTGTTTTTT.